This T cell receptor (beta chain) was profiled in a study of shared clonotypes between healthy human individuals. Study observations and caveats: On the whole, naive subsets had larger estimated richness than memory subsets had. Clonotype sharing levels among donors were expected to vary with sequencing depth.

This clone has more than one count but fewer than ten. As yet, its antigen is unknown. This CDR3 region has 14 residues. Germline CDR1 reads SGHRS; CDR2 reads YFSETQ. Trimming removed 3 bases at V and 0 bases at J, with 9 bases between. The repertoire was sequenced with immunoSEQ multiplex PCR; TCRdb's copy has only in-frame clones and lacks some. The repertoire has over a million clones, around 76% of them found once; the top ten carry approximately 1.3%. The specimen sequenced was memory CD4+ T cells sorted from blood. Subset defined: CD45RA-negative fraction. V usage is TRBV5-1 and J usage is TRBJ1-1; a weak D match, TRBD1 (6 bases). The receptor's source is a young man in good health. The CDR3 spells CASSSRGVNTEAFF. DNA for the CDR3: TGCGCCAGCAGCTCCAGGGGTGTGAACACTGAAGCTTTCTTT. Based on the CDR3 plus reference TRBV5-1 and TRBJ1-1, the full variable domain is KAGVTQTPRYLIKTRGQQVTLSCSPISGHRSVSWYQQTPGQGLQFLFEYFSETQRNKGNFPGRFSGRQFSNSRSEMNVSTLELGDSALYLCASSSRGVNTEAFFGQGTRLTVV.